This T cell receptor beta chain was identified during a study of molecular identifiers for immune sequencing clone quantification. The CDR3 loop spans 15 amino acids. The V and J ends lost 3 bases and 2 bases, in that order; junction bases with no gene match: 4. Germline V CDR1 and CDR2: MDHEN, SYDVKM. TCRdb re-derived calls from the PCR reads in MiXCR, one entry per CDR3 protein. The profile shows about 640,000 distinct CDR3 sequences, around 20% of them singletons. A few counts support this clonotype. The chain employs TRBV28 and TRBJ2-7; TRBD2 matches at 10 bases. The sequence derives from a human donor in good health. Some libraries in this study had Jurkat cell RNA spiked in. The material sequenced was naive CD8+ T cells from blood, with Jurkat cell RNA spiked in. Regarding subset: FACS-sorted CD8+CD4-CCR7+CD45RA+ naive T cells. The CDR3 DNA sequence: TGTGCCAGCAGTTTTAGCGGGAGGTGGGCCTACGAGCAGTACTTC. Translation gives CASSFSGRWAYEQYF. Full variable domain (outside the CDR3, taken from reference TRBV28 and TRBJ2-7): DVKVTQSSRYLVKRTGEKVFLECVQDMDHENMFWYRQDPGLGLRLIYFSYDVKMKEKGDIPEGYSVSREKKERFSLILESASTNQTSMYLCASSFSGRWAYEQYFGPGTRLTVT.